This T cell receptor (beta chain) was retrieved from a study of shared clonotypes between healthy human individuals. As for the study in general: CD4 naive and memory got three plates each, CD8 naive two, CD8 memory one. Study findings and constraints: Researchers found naive subsets generally carried larger estimated richness than memory subsets.

Germline loops: CDR1 MGHRA, CDR2 YSYEKL. With V trimmed by 1 base and J by 7 bases, 9 bases remained unmatched. CDR3 length equals 15 residues. Sequencing was performed with immunoSEQ multiplex PCR; in TCRdb, only in-frame clones are kept and a portion is missing. Seen here are 2,500,000 or so clones, 90% to 95% observed once, and the top ten hold about 0.39%. About this clone itself: Its antigen is still unknown.

The receptor comes from a man younger than 35 in good health. Some clones in this sample may be carry-over from other donors' samples. The rearrangement joins TRBV4-1 to TRBJ2-7; TRBD1 agrees at 8 bases. The source material was naive CD4+ T cells from PBMCs. Subset given: CD45RA+ positively selected. The CDR3 DNA is TGCGCCAGCAGCCAAGCCAGGACAGGGACCGGAGAGCAGTACTTC. As protein: CASSQARTGTGEQYF.